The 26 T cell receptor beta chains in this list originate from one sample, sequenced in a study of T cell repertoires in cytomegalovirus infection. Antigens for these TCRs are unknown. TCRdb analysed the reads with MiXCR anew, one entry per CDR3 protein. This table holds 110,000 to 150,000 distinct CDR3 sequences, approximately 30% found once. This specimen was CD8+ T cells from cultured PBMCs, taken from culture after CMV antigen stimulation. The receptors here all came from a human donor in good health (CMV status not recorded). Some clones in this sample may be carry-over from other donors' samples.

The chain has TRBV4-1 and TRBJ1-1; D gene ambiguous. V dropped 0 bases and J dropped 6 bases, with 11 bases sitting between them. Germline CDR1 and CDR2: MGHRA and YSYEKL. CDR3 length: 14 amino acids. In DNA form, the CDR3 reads TGCGCCAGCAGCCAAGATCTCCGAGGCTCTGAAGCTTTCTTT. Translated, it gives CASSQDLRGSEAFF.

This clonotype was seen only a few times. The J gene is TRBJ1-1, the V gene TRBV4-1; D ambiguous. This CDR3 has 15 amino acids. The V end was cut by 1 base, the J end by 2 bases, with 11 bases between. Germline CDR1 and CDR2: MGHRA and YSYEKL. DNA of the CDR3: TGCGCCAGCAGCCAAGCGGGCGGTGGAAACACTGAAGCTTTCTTT. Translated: CASSQAGGGNTEAFF.

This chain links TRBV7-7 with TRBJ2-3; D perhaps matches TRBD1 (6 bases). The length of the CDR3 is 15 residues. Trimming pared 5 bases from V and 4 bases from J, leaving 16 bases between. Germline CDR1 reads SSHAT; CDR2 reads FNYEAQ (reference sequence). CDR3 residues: CASSLGPGDADTQYF. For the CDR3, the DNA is TGTGCCAGCAGCCTGGGGCCAGGGGATGCAGATACGCAGTATTTT.

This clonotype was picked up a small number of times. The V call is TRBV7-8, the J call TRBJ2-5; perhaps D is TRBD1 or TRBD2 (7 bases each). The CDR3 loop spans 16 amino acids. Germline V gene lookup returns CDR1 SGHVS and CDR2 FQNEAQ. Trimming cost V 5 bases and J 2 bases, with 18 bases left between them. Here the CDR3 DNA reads TGTGCCAGCAGCCCAGGGGGGGACCCGGGTCAAGAGACCCAGTACTTC. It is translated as CASSPGGDPGQETQYF.

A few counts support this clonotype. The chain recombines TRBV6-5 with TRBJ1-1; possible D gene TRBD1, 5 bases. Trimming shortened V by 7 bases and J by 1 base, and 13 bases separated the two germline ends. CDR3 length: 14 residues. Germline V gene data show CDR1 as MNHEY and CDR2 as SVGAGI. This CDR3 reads CASTLDSRNTEAFF. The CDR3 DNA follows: TGTGCCAGCACTTTAGACAGCCGGAACACTGAAGCTTTCTTT.

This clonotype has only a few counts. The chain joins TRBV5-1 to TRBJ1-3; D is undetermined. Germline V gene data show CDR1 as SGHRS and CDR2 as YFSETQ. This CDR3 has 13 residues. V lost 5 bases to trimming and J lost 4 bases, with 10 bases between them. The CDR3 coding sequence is TGCGCCAGCAGACCCGGCTGGGGAAACACCATATATTTT. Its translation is CASRPGWGNTIYF.

The DNA of the CDR3 is TGTGCCAGTAGTAGAGGGATGGATGAGCAGTTCTTC. Residues: CASSRGMDEQFF. The chain links TRBV19 to TRBJ2-1, with a weak D call TRBD2 (5 bases). V gave up 4 bases and J gave up 8 bases, with 9 bases separating them. Germline assignment: CDR1 LNHDA and CDR2 SQIVND (reference sequence). The CDR3 runs to 12 residues.

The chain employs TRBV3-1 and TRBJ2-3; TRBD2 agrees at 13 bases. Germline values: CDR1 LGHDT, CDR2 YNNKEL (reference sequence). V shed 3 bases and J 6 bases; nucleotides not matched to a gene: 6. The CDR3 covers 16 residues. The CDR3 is CASSHPTSGGADTQYF. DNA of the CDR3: TGTGCCAGCAGCCACCCTACTAGCGGGGGGGCGGATACGCAGTATTTT.

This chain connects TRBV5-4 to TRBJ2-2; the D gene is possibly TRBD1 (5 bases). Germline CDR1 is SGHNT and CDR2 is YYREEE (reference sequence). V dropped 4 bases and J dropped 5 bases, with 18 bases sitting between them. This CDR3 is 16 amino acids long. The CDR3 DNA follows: TGTGCCAGCAGCCCGAGGAAGGGGATGGGAACCGGGGAGCTGTTTTTT. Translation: CASSPRKGMGTGELFF.

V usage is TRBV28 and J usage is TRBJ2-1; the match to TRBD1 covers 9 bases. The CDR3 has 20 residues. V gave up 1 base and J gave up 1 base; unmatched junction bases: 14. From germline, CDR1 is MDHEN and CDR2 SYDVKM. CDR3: CASSLFFHRTGAGSYNEQFF. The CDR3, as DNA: TGTGCCAGCAGTTTATTCTTCCACCGGACAGGGGCAGGGTCCTACAATGAGCAGTTCTTC.

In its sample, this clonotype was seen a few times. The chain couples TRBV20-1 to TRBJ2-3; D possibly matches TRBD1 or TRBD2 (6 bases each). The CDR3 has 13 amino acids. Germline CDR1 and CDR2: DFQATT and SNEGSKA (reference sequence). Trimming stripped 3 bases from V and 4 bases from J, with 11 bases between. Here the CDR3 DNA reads TGCAGTGCTAGCCGGGGGCGCGCAGATACGCAGTATTTT. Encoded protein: CSASRGRADTQYF.

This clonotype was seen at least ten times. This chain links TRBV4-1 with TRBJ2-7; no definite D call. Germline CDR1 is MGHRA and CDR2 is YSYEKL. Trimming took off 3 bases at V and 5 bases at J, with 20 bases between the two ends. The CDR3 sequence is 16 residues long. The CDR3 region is CASSQTPYGSTHEQYF. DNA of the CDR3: TGCGCCAGCAGCCAGACTCCCTACGGAAGTACCCACGAGCAGTACTTC.

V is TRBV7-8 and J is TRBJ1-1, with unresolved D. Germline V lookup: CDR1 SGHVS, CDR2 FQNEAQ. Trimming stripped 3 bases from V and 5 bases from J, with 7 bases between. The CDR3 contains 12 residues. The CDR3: CASSFLGTEAFF. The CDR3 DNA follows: TGTGCCAGCAGCTTTTTGGGAACTGAAGCTTTCTTT.

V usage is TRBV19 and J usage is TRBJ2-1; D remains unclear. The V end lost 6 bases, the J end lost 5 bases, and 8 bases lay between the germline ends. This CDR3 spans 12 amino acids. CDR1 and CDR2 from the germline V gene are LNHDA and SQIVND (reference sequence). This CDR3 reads CASRGMNNEQFF. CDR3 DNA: TGTGCCAGTAGGGGCATGAACAATGAGCAGTTCTTC.

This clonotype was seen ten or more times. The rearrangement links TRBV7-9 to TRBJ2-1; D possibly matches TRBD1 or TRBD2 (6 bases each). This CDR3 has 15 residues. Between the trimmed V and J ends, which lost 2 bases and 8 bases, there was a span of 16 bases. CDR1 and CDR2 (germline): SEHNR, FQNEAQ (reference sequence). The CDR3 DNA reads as TGTGCCAGCAGCTTATTAGGGGGGACTGGGGATGAGCAGTTCTTC. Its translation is CASSLLGGTGDEQFF.

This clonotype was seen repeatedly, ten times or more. CDR3 protein: CASTPQSLVDEQYF. The CDR3 nucleotides read TGTGCCAGCACCCCTCAGTCGCTGGTAGACGAGCAGTACTTC. V usage is TRBV6-6 and J usage is TRBJ2-7; the D is unclear. Germline CDR1 and CDR2: MNHNY and SVGAGI (reference sequence). The CDR3 covers 14 residues. With 7 bases removed from V and 5 bases from J, the gap between germline ends came to 18 bases.

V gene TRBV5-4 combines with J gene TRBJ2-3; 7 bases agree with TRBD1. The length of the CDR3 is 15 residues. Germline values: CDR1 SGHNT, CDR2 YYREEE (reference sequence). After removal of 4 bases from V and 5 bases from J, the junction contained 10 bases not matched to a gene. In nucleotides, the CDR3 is TGTGCCAGCAGCGAGGCGACAGGGTCGAGAGATACGCAGTATTTT. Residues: CASSEATGSRDTQYF.

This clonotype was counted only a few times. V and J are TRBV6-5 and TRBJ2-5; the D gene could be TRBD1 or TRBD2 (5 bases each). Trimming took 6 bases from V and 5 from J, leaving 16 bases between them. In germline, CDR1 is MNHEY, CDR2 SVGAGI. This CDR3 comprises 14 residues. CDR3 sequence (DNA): TGTGCCAGCAGCCGGGACGGACCAGGGGAGACCCAGTACTTC. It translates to CASSRDGPGETQYF.

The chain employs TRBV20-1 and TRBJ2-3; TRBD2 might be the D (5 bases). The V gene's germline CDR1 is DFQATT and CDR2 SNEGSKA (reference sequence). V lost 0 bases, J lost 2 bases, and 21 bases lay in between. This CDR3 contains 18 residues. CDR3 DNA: TGCAGTGCTAGAGATCGAGAGTTCGGACTCGTATCCACAGATACGCAGTATTTT. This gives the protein CSARDREFGLVSTDTQYF.

As DNA, the CDR3 is TGTGCCAGTCGACACGCAGATACGCAGTATTTT. Encoded protein: CASRHADTQYF. The chain combines TRBV5-6 with TRBJ2-3, with D uncertain. Looked up from germline, CDR1 is SGHDT and CDR2 is YYEEEE. The CDR3 runs 11 residues. The V and J ends lost 8 bases and 4 bases respectively, with 8 bases between them.

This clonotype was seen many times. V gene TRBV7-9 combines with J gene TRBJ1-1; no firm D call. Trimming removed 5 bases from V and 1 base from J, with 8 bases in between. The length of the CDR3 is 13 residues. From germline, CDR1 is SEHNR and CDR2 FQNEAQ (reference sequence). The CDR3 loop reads CASSPRGNTEAFF. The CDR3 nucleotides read TGTGCCAGCAGCCCTCGGGGGAACACTGAAGCTTTCTTT.

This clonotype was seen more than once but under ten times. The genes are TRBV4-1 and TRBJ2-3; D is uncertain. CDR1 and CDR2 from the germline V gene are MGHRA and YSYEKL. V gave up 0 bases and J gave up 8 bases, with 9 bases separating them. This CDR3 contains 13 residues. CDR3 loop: CASSQEMGATQYF. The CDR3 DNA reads TGCGCCAGCAGCCAAGAAATGGGTGCTACGCAGTATTTT.

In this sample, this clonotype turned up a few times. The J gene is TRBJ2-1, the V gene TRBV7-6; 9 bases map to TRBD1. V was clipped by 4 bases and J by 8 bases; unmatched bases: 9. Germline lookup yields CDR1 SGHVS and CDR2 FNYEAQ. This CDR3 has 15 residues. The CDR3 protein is CASSSPGQGVHEQFF. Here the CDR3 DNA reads TGTGCCAGCAGCTCACCGGGACAGGGTGTCCATGAGCAGTTCTTC.

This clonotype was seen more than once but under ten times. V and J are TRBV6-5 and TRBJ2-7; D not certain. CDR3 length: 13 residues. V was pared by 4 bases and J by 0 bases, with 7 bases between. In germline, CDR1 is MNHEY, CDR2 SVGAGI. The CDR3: CASSFGDSYEQYF. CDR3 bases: TGTGCCAGCAGTTTTGGGGACTCCTACGAGCAGTACTTC.

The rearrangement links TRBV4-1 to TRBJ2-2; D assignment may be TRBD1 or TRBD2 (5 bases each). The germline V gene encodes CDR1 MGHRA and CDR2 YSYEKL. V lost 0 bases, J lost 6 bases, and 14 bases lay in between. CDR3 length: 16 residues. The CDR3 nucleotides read TGCGCCAGCAGCCAAGATGGGGGTTCAGTTGCCGGGGAGCTGTTTTTT. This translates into CASSQDGGSVAGELFF.

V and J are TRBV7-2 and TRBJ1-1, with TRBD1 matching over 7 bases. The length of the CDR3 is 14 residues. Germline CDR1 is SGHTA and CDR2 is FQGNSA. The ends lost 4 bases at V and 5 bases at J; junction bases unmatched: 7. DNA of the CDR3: TGTGCCAGCAGCTACGGGACAGTTGTTACTGAAGCTTTCTTT. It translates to CASSYGTVVTEAFF.